Sequencing of this T cell receptor beta chain was carried out in a study of blood T cell repertoires in COVID-19. Per germline, CDR1 SQVTM and CDR2 ANQGSEA. The CDR3 covers 14 residues. Trimming removed 4 bases from V and 4 bases from J; junction bases left unmatched: 8. Libraries were prepared by immunoSEQ multiplex PCR; TCRdb keeps only in-frame clonotypes and omits some of them. This table has around 220,000 clones, around 90% appearing once. The sample taken for sequencing was PBMCs or T cells enriched from blood (not recorded which). The genes are TRBV29-1 and TRBJ1-2; the match to TRBD1 covers 8 bases. The receptor was isolated from a woman between 18 and 30 years old who had recovered from COVID-19. The CDR3: CSVVWTGFIYGYTF. CDR3 DNA sequence: TGCAGCGTTGTTTGGACAGGGTTTATCTATGGCTACACCTTC.